This T cell receptor (beta chain) was profiled in a study of PD-1 blockade in classical Hodgkin lymphoma (dated by TCRdb to the early 2020s). For the study in its entirety: Nivolumab dosing was 3 mg/kg intravenously every 2 weeks, continuing until either disease progression or unacceptable toxicity. A peripheral blood immune signature of response to PD-1 blockade in classical Hodgkin lymphoma was defined using TCR beta sequencing and CyTOF. Study-wide findings and limitations: Patients starting nivolumab less than 1 year after ASCT had lower diversity and were excluded from later analyses to avoid confounding by immune reconstitution. Among trial patients, those achieving complete response had baseline diversity similar to that of newly diagnosed patients, while diversity was significantly lower in partial responders and progressors. Baseline TCR diversity was reported as lower in newly diagnosed patients than in healthy donors, and lower still in relapsed/refractory patients. The study was limited to a single clinical trial cohort, and causes of repertoire differences, possibly disease activity or prior therapy, remained undefined. By C4D1, a significant rise was seen in CD4+ TCR diversity but not in CD8+ TCR diversity (p=0.0027 vs p=0.16), and the rise was most apparent among complete responders (p=0.02).

Comments on this clone: The antigen this receptor binds is unknown. The sample holds no much larger clone one base away, and base qualities are not on file.

Interpreted using the paper, the time point label stands for: cycle 1 day 1 (C1D1), immediately before nivolumab initiation. Every trial patient had relapsed following autologous stem cell transplantation, and prior brentuximab vedotin exposure was what differed among cohorts A, B and C. The trial cohort comprised some 60 patients with relapsed/refractory classical Hodgkin lymphoma whose best overall responses were complete response, partial response or progressive disease. Single-agent nivolumab was administered to trial patients in the multi-cohort phase II CheckMate 205 trial. An independent review committee assessed best overall response by applying the 2007 International Working Group response criteria. Trial PBMCs were obtained immediately prior to nivolumab initiation (C1D1) and on therapy at cycle 2 day 1 and cycle 4 day 1. Peripheral blood was collected in 8 mL Vacutainer Cell Preparation Tubes, from which PBMCs were isolated by centrifugation and then cryopreserved.

The Qiagen DNeasy kit was used to extract genomic DNA both from unsorted PBMCs and from the negatively selected CD4+ and CD8+ fractions. TCR beta CDR3 regions were subjected to amplification by immunoSEQ multiplex PCR with primers that anneal to V and J segments. A synthetic immune receptor repertoire was used to minimize amplification bias, and remaining bias was computationally removed after sequencing. In the authors' own workflow: Repertoire diversity was quantified as the Shannon entropy index using custom Python scripts. Unsorted, CD4+ and CD8+ repertoires were analyzed separately, except in combined analyses where CD4+ and CD8+ sequences were merged in silico. A clone counted as expanded when the clone's frequency after treatment rose at least 2-fold relative to C1D1, and clones undetected at baseline were given a pseudocount of 0.5. Clones with 0 or 1 copy at C1D1 were defined as singleton clones, while clones with 2 or more copies were defined as non-singleton clones. Clones expanded in unsorted samples were annotated as CD4+, CD8+ or unknown by matching protein sequences in sorted samples from the same patient. Wilcoxon tests on paired samples were used to test diversity changes from C1D1 to C4D1. TCRdb stores this immuneACCESS table with in-frame sequences only. Part of the clones is absent; in the studies checked, under half of the shortfall reflects unresolved V genes, and no reason is known for the rest. The D gene and trimming were derived from the DNA, and the V and J assignments and clone size from that table. This sample holds tens of thousands of clones; about nine tenths were observed only once. 7.5% to 10% of the sample goes to the ten largest clones.

The CDR3 measures 13 amino acids from cysteine to phenylalanine. Here the CDR3 DNA is all that survives: 39 bases in frame from base 1. CDR1 and CDR2 were assigned from the germline V gene as SGHDT and YYEEEE. Deletion took 0 bases off V and 4 bases off J, with a span of 5 bases between the germline ends. In this chain, TRBV5-6 is recombined with TRBJ1-5; the D gene is not confidently resolved. The sequenced sample was peripheral blood mononuclear cells (PBMCs), obtained at baseline. This sequence originates from a human donor with classical Hodgkin lymphoma. In nucleotide form, the sequence is TGTGCCAGCAGCTTGGGACCAAATCAGCCCCAGCATTTT. This gives the protein CASSLGPNQPQHF.